These T cell receptor beta chains were read from a single sample in a study of blood T cell repertoires in COVID-19. Generated by immunoSEQ multiplex PCR, the TCRdb table keeps only in-frame clones and is missing some. The data hold approximately 210,000 clones, with roughly 84% observed a single time. The sample taken for sequencing was PBMCs or T cells enriched from blood (not recorded which). These receptors came from a man between 25 and 39 years old in a cohort exposed to, infected with or recovered from COVID-19 (not recorded which). Each CDR3 is given with its conserved first and last residue.

V	J	length	CDR3
TRBV7-2	TRBJ2-7	16	CASSSISRTVVYEQYF
TRBV7-9	TRBJ2-7	16	CASSTFRGQGFYEQYF
TRBV21-1	TRBJ1-6	14	CASSKAIGEGSLHF
TRBV24-1	TRBJ1-1	14	CATSDTRDSDKAFF
TRBV6-5	TRBJ1-1	14	CASSYVTGNTEAFF
TRBV5-4	TRBJ2-3	16	CASSLKGLAGADTQYF
TRBV13	TRBJ1-3	14	CASRLTGSGNTIYF
TRBV7-2	TRBJ1-2	15	CAGERGQGFGYGYTF
TRBV28	TRBJ2-7	14	CASSLEGAAYEQYF
TRBV9	TRBJ1-2	15	CASSVGEGSGYGYTF
TRBV5-5	TRBJ2-7	14	CASSLFLGGSEQYF
TRBV7-3	TRBJ2-2	15	CASSLGGMNTGELFF